The clone carrying this T cell receptor (beta chain) was recorded only once. Antigen: not known. This CDR3 comprises 16 residues. The germline V gene encodes CDR1 KGHSH and CDR2 LQKENI. V lost 3 bases to trimming and J lost 1 base, with 13 bases between them. This specimen belongs to a study of T cell responses to AZD1222 COVID-19 vaccine. Study in general: Doses given second, at about 4 or about 12 weeks, were pooled. Study findings and constraints: After the peak T cell response, and only then, were repertoires sampled. Reportedly, nearly half the spike-specific TCRs target unmutated variant regions.

The method was immunoSEQ multiplex PCR; TCRdb's version includes in-frame clones alone and lacks a portion of them. Among fewer than 150,000 clones listed, about 93% were seen once. The origin of this receptor is an adult in good health. This chain connects TRBV18 to TRBJ1-3, with D possibly TRBD1 on 5 matching bases. Sequenced material: peripheral blood, taken on day 0 of AZD1222 vaccination. The CDR3 spells CASSPRPGGSGNTIYF. CDR3 bases: TGTGCCAGCTCACCCCGACCGGGGGGTTCTGGAAACACCATATATTTT. Supplemented by reference TRBV18 and TRBJ1-3, the full variable domain reads NAGVMQNPRHLVRRRGQEARLRCSPMKGHSHVYWYRQLPEEGLKFMVYLQKENIIDESGMPKERFSAEFPKEGPSILRIQQVVRGDSAAYFCASSPRPGGSGNTIYFGEGSWLTVV.